The rows below give T cell receptor beta chains drawn from one sample of a study of T cell responses to AZD1222 COVID-19 vaccine. Sequencing used immunoSEQ multiplex PCR; TCRdb keeps in-frame clones, though not all of them. The table includes 150,000 to 200,000 clones, 88% detected once. The sample here was peripheral blood, taken on day 0 of AZD1222 vaccination. The receptors originated from an adult in good health. CDR3s include the opening cysteine and the closing phenylalanine or tryptophan. A D gene is named only where the DNA matches it firmly. Only some rows state a clone size, as once, few, many or a class for expanded clones.

TRBV29-1,TRBD1,NA,TRBJ1-5,CSATGGPNQPQHF,TGCAGCGCCACAGGGGGCCCTAATCAGCCCCAGCATTTT
TRBV4-3,NA,NA,TRBJ1-6,CASSQGDRHSPLHF,TGCGCCAGCAGCCAAGGCGACAGGCATTCACCCCTCCACTTT
TRBV12-3/TRBV12-4,NA,NA,TRBJ2-3,CASSIQLTDTQYF,TGTGCCAGCAGTATACAGCTGACAGATACGCAGTATTTT
TRBV30,NA,NA,TRBJ1-4,CAWSRYNEKLFF,TGTGCCTGGAGCCGCTATAATGAAAAACTGTTTTTT
TRBV4-1,TRBD2,NA,TRBJ2-1,CASSQAGTSGSFEQFF,TGCGCCAGCAGCCAGGCCGGGACTAGCGGGAGTTTTGAGCAGTTCTTC
TRBV3-1/TRBV3-2,TRBD1,NA,TRBJ2-1,CASSSQGGEQFF,TGTGCCAGCAGTTCACAGGGGGGTGAGCAGTTCTTC
TRBV21-1,NA,NA,TRBJ1-3,CASSKGVRPGTGKAGNTIYF,TGTGCCAGCAGCAAAGGGGTCCGCCCAGGTACAGGGAAAGCTGGAAACACCATATATTTT
TRBV5-1,NA,NA,TRBJ1-1,CASSLRRGDRTEAFF,TGCGCCAGCAGCTTGAGACGTGGGGATCGAACTGAAGCTTTCTTT
TRBV19,NA,NA,TRBJ2-7,CASSIDSGAYEQYF,TGTGCCAGTAGTATTGACAGTGGGGCCTACGAGCAGTACTTC
TRBV7-6,TRBD2,NA,TRBJ2-1,CASSLATSGMLEQFF,TGTGCCAGCAGCTTAGCGACTAGCGGGATGTTGGAGCAGTTCTTC
TRBV7-8,NA,NA,TRBJ2-5,CASSLMIVGSGTQYF,TGTGCCAGCAGCTTAATGATCGTAGGGAGTGGGACCCAGTACTTC
TRBV29-1,NA,NA,TRBJ2-2,CSVVRKNTGELFF,TGCAGCGTTGTACGGAAGAACACCGGGGAGCTGTTTTTT
TRBV27,TRBD2,NA,TRBJ2-5,CASRWTSGGNQETQYF,TGTGCCAGCAGATGGACTAGCGGGGGGAACCAAGAGACCCAGTACTTC
TRBV7-2,NA,NA,TRBJ1-2,CASSSIRGGIDGYTF,TGTGCCAGCAGCTCAATAAGGGGAGGGATCGATGGCTACACCTTC
TRBV13,NA,NA,TRBJ2-6,CASSLQGTGANVLTF,TGTGCCAGCAGCTTACAGGGAACTGGGGCCAACGTCCTGACTTTC
TRBV7-3,NA,NA,TRBJ2-1,CASSKTFDEQFF,TGTGCCAGCAGTAAGACGTTCGATGAGCAGTTCTTC
TRBV6-2/TRBV6-3,NA,NA,TRBJ2-7,CASSFDKGGYEQYF,TGTGCCAGCAGTTTCGACAAGGGGGGTTACGAGCAGTACTTC
TRBV5-4,NA,NA,TRBJ1-1,CASSPPDGQNEAFF,TGTGCCAGCAGCCCCCCCGATGGGCAGAATGAAGCTTTCTTT
TRBV9,TRBD1,NA,TRBJ1-3,CASRRGQGVGNTIYF,TGTGCCAGCAGACGGGGACAGGGGGTTGGAAACACCATATATTTT
TRBV7-6,NA,NA,TRBJ1-3,CASSLLSSGNTIYF,TGTGCCAGCAGCTTATTGAGCTCTGGAAACACCATATATTTT
TRBV5-1,TRBD1,NA,TRBJ1-2,CASSSDRGLVGYTF,TGCGCCAGCAGCTCCGACAGGGGGCTAGTGGGCTACACCTTC
TRBV15,NA,NA,TRBJ1-5,CATSTAEGEPQHF,TGTGCCACCAGCACGGCAGAGGGGGAGCCCCAGCATTTT
TRBV28,NA,NA,TRBJ2-5,CASSLGDQETQYF,TGTGCCAGCAGTTTAGGGGACCAAGAGACCCAGTACTTC
TRBV28,TRBD1,few,TRBJ1-4,CASSPSGTGNEKLFF,TGTGCCAGCAGTCCTTCCGGGACAGGGAATGAAAAACTGTTTTTT
TRBV7-2,NA,NA,TRBJ2-7,CASSSSGYEQYF,TGTGCCAGCAGCTCTAGTGGCTACGAGCAGTACTTC
TRBV11-3,TRBD1,NA,TRBJ2-1,CASSSPTGDSSYNEQFF,TGTGCCAGCAGCTCCCCGACAGGGGACAGCTCCTACAATGAGCAGTTCTTC
TRBV5-1,NA,NA,TRBJ1-1,CASSLAGAAMNTEAFF,TGCGCCAGCAGCTTGGCCGGCGCAGCCATGAACACTGAAGCTTTCTTT
TRBV11-2,TRBD2,NA,TRBJ2-1,CASSPPGLSYNEQFF,TGTGCCAGCAGCCCACCGGGACTAAGCTACAATGAGCAGTTCTTC
TRBV20-1,TRBD1,NA,TRBJ2-7,CSANRGGEQYF,TGCAGTGCTAACAGGGGCGGCGAGCAGTACTTC
TRBV6-2/TRBV6-3,TRBD1,NA,TRBJ2-7,CASSYPPGQVYEQYF,TGTGCCAGCAGTTACCCCCCGGGACAGGTCTACGAGCAGTACTTC
TRBV27,TRBD1,NA,TRBJ1-1,CASSWDRGVGTEAFF,TGTGCCAGCAGTTGGGACAGGGGAGTTGGCACTGAAGCTTTCTTT
TRBV5-4,TRBD1,NA,TRBJ1-1,CASTRTGQNRPNTEAFF,TGTGCCAGCACCCGGACAGGACAGAACCGGCCGAACACTGAAGCTTTCTTT
TRBV6-5,NA,NA,TRBJ1-3,CASRTGSNTIYF,TGTGCCAGCAGGACAGGCTCAAACACCATATATTTT
TRBV2,NA,NA,TRBJ1-3,CASSEQGEGGNTIYF,TGTGCCAGCAGTGAACAGGGCGAAGGGGGAAACACCATATATTTT
TRBV3-1/TRBV3-2,NA,NA,TRBJ2-1,CASSQDTGLISYNEQFF,TGTGCCAGCAGCCAAGATACAGGTCTGATCTCCTACAATGAGCAGTTCTTC
TRBV7-2,NA,NA,TRBJ1-5,CASSLSRSRGIGNQPQHF,TGTGCCAGCAGCTTAAGCCGATCGAGGGGGATTGGCAATCAGCCCCAGCATTTT
TRBV5-6,NA,NA,TRBJ2-1,CASSQGIVGEQFF,TGTGCCAGCAGCCAGGGAATAGTAGGTGAGCAGTTCTTC
TRBV27,NA,NA,TRBJ2-5,CASSLQGYRETQYF,TGTGCCAGCAGCCTACAGGGATACAGAGAGACCCAGTACTTC
TRBV9,NA,once,TRBJ1-2,CASGGVGYTF,TGTGCCAGCGGGGGTGTAGGCTACACCTTC
TRBV7-9,TRBD1,NA,TRBJ1-2,CASSLDRGANYGYTF,TGTGCCAGCAGCCTAGACAGGGGAGCTAACTATGGCTACACCTTC
TRBV5-8,NA,NA,TRBJ1-2,CASSSWDVNGYTF,TGTGCCAGCAGCTCCTGGGACGTTAATGGCTACACCTTC
TRBV13,NA,NA,TRBJ2-2,CASSTRNTGELFF,TGTGCCAGCAGCACTAGGAACACCGGGGAGCTGTTTTTT
TRBV6-5,NA,NA,TRBJ1-2,CASSRGQINYGYTF,TGTGCCAGCAGCCGTGGACAGATTAACTATGGCTACACCTTC
TRBV25-1,NA,NA,TRBJ1-1,CASSATGTLRDFF,TGTGCCAGCAGTGCCACAGGGACTCTCAGGGATTTCTTT
TRBV30,TRBD1,NA,TRBJ1-2,CAWGTDYGYTF,TGTGCCTGGGGGACAGACTATGGCTACACCTTC
TRBV9,NA,NA,TRBJ1-1,CASSVGGIMNTEAFF,TGTGCCAGCAGCGTAGGGGGTATCATGAACACTGAAGCTTTCTTT
TRBV5-5,NA,NA,TRBJ2-1,CASSLSIGNEQFF,TGTGCCAGCAGCTTATCAATTGGGAATGAGCAGTTCTTC
TRBV7-2,NA,NA,TRBJ2-7,CASSSNRNRATYEQYF,TGTGCCAGCAGCTCAAACCGAAACAGGGCTACCTACGAGCAGTACTTC
TRBV28,NA,NA,TRBJ1-6,CASKLTGEPSPLHF,TGTGCCAGCAAACTAACAGGAGAACCTTCACCCCTCCACTTT
TRBV2,TRBD1,NA,TRBJ2-2,CATSQGDTGELFF,TGTGCCACGTCACAGGGGGACACCGGGGAGCTGTTTTTT
TRBV30,NA,few,TRBJ1-1,CAWSVNLGEAFF,TGTGCCTGGAGTGTAAACCTCGGAGAAGCTTTCTTT
TRBV6-5,TRBD1,NA,TRBJ1-2,CASSYAPDRGPVGYTF,TGTGCCAGCAGTTACGCCCCGGACAGGGGGCCGGTTGGCTACACCTTC
TRBV4-3,NA,NA,TRBJ1-6,CASSQLTSRSPLHF,TGCGCCAGCAGCCAGTTAACATCCAGGTCACCCCTCCACTTT